These 14 T cell receptor beta chains came from one sample sequenced in a study of cytomegalovirus exposure and HLA in healthy donors (dated by TCRdb to 2016 to 2017). Receptor libraries were prepared by the immunoSEQ multiplex PCR assay. The multiplex PCR relied on a mix of 60 forward primers for TCR Vbeta segments and 13 reverse primers for TCR Jbeta segments. In its TCRdb copy, this immuneACCESS table keeps in-frame sequences only and misses some clones. Where compared with another copy, unresolved V genes explain less than half of these, and the others have no known cause. Within this sample are some 130,000 clones, with 66% of them counted one time only. The ten top clones hold over 1.5% of the sample. Sequenced: PBMCs. The receptor source for this set is a human donor in good health.

The chain recombines TRBV5-1 with TRBJ2-3; TRBD2 agrees at 7 bases. J lost 4 bases, V lost 4 bases, and 12 bases had no gene match. The CDR3 consists of 16 residues. Germline V gives CDR1 SGHRS, CDR2 YFSETQ. As DNA, the CDR3 is TGCGCCAGCAGCACCGCGACTAGCTCACTCCCAGATACGCAGTATTTT. Its protein is CASSTATSSLPDTQYF.

This clone was observed a handful of times. CDR3 protein: CASSQYGDSGRDETQYF. The CDR3 nucleotides are TGCGCCAGCAGCCAATACGGGGATAGCGGGAGGGACGAGACCCAGTACTTC. The chain joins TRBV4-3 to TRBJ2-5; the match to TRBD2 covers 11 bases. V gave up 2 bases and J gave up 5 bases; unmatched junction bases: 10. CDR3 size: 17 residues. Germline lookup yields CDR1 LGHNA and CDR2 YSLEER.

A word on this clone: The same CDR3 can be traced to other DNA sequences in this sample. The chain employs TRBV5-1 and TRBJ2-1; 11 positions agree with TRBD2. J was trimmed by 4 bases and V by 0 bases; bases with no gene match: 3. The CDR3 sequence is 16 residues long. Germline V gene lookup returns CDR1 SGHRS and CDR2 YFSETQ. The CDR3 region has the DNA TGCGCCAGCAGCTTGGGTTTAGCGGGAGGGTACAATGAGCAGTTCTTC. Translated, it gives CASSLGLAGGYNEQFF.

The chain has TRBV9 and TRBJ1-1; D ambiguous. The CDR3 runs to 13 residues. V was clipped by 0 bases and J by 7 bases, with 10 bases between them. The germline V gene has CDR1 SGDLS and CDR2 YYNGEE. This CDR3 reads CASSVDSLGEAFF. The CDR3 coding sequence is TGTGCCAGCAGCGTAGACAGTCTTGGTGAAGCTTTCTTT.

The sample holds a few counts of this clone. The CDR3 DNA sequence: TGTGCCAGCAGGGAAACTAGCGGGAGGGCGTATGAGCAGTTCTTC. It specifies CASRETSGRAYEQFF. The rearrangement links TRBV2 to TRBJ2-1; 13 bases match TRBD2. This CDR3 region has 15 residues. Trimming took 6 bases from V and 8 from J; bases not matched to a gene: 7. Germline lookup yields CDR1 SNHLY and CDR2 FYNNEI.

V usage is TRBV27 and J usage is TRBJ2-7; tentatively, D is TRBD2 (6 bases). The germline V gene has CDR1 MNHEY and CDR2 SMNVEV (reference sequence). The CDR3 runs 11 residues. Trimming removed 6 bases from V and 4 bases from J, with 7 bases in between. This CDR3 is CASRGLYEQYF. The CDR3 bases are TGTGCCAGCAGGGGACTTTACGAGCAGTACTTC.

This clone was counted between two and nine times. The chain links TRBV12-5 to TRBJ2-1, with 9 bases that match TRBD2. The V gene end was trimmed by 6 bases and the J gene end by 8 bases; junction bases not matched to a gene: 2. The CDR3 contains 12 residues. The V gene's germline CDR1 is LGHNT and CDR2 FRNRAP. The CDR3 DNA sequence: TGTGCTAGTGGGACTAGCGGCTATGAGCAGTTCTTC. It is translated as CASGTSGYEQFF.

The chain uses TRBV27 and TRBJ2-1, with a tentative D call TRBD2 (5 bases). Trimming took 1 base from V and 15 from J, leaving 25 bases between them. CDR1 is MNHEY, CDR2 SMNVEV, per germline (reference sequence). CDR3 length: 16 residues. The CDR3 DNA follows: TGTGCCAGCAGTTTATATCTGCGCGGGTCGAAATACTATCGGTTCTTC. It is translated as CASSLYLRGSKYYRFF.

This chain connects TRBV18 to TRBJ1-1; 10 bases line up with TRBD1. CDR3 length: 14 residues. V dropped 2 bases and J dropped 3; count of bases not matched to a gene: 0. Germline V lookup: CDR1 KGHSH, CDR2 LQKENI. Written as DNA, the CDR3 is TGTGCCAGCTCACCAGGGACAGGGGACACTGAAGCTTTCTTT. Residues: CASSPGTGDTEAFF.

The rearrangement joins TRBV7-9 to TRBJ2-1; TRBD2 aligns across 13 bases. The CDR3 sequence is 16 residues long. CDR1 and CDR2 from the germline V gene are SEHNR and FQNEAQ (reference sequence). V lost 5 bases, J lost 5 bases, and 6 bases stayed unmatched. The CDR3 nucleotides are TGTGCCAGCAGCCCGCGGACTAGCGGGGGTCACAATGAGCAGTTCTTC. This codes for CASSPRTSGGHNEQFF.

J is TRBJ2-3 and V is TRBV27; no clear D gene. The CDR3 covers 14 residues. Trimming took off 3 bases at V and 0 bases at J, with 7 bases between the two ends. Germline loops: CDR1 MNHEY, CDR2 SMNVEV (reference sequence). The CDR3 sequence is CASSFTPSTDTQYF. In DNA form, the CDR3 reads TGTGCCAGCAGTTTCACTCCTAGCACAGATACGCAGTATTTT.

A few counts support this clone. The chain is built from TRBV11-2 and TRBJ2-7; 14 nucleotides agree with TRBD2. The CDR3 is made up of 16 amino acids. CDR1 is SGHAT and CDR2 is FQNNGV in the germline V gene. The ends lost 1 base at V and 1 base at J; junction bases unmatched: 0. The CDR3 spells CASSLGTSGGSYEQYF. Here the CDR3 DNA reads TGTGCCAGCAGCTTAGGGACTAGCGGGGGGTCCTACGAGCAGTACTTC. Full variable domain (rest looked up from reference TRBV11-2 and TRBJ2-7): EAGVAQSPRYKIIEKRQSVAFWCNPISGHATLYWYQQILGQGPKLLIQFQNNGVVDDSQLPKDRFSAERLKGVDSTLKIQPAKLEDSAVYLCASSLGTSGGSYEQYFGPGTRLTVT.

The V call is TRBV28, the J call TRBJ2-7, with TRBD1 identical over 8 bases. This CDR3 has 16 residues. Germline V CDR1 and CDR2: MDHEN, SYDVKM. The J segment lost 3 bases and the V segment lost 5 bases, leaving 12 bases of the junction unmatched. Here the CDR3 DNA reads TGTGCCAGCAGTCCTCGCCGAGACAGGGGAGACTACGAGCAGTACTTC. Protein: CASSPRRDRGDYEQYF.

This chain joins TRBV5-1 and TRBJ1-1; TRBD1 agrees at 10 bases. Germline V gene data show CDR1 as SGHRS and CDR2 as YFSETQ. The CDR3 loop spans 16 amino acids. Trimming took 1 base from V and 5 from J; bases not matched to a gene: 8. This chain's CDR3 is CASSLRQGASGTEAFF. The CDR3 nucleotides read TGCGCCAGCAGCTTGAGACAGGGGGCCTCGGGGACTGAAGCTTTCTTT.